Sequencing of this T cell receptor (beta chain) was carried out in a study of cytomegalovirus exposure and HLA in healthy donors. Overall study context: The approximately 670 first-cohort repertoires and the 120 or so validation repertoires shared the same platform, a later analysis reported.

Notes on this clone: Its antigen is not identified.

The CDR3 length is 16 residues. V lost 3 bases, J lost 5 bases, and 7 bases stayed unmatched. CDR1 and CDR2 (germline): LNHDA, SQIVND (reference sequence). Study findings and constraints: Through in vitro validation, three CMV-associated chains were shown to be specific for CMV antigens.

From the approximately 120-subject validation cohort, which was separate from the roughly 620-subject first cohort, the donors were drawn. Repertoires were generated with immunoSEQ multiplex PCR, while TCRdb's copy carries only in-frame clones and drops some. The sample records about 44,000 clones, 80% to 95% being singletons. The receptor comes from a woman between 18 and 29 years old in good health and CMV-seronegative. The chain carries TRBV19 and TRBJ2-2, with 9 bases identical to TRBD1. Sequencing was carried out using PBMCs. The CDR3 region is CASSMAGTGKTGELFF. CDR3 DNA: TGTGCCAGTAGTATGGCCGGGACAGGGAAGACCGGGGAGCTGTTTTTT.